This paragraph reports one T cell receptor (beta chain). Its antigen remains unknown. Trimming removed 0 bases from V and 1 base from J, with 6 bases in between. CDR1 is MGHRA and CDR2 is YSYEKL in the germline V gene. CDR3 length equals 14 residues. These data belong to a study of long-term antiretroviral therapy in people with HIV. The study, taken as a whole, reports: Repertoires from HIV showed CDR3 length ranges narrower than those of controls.

At survey level, the immunoSEQ assay was run in its v3.0 version. Sequenced by immunoSEQ multiplex PCR; TCRdb stores in-frame clones only, minus some. The repertoire includes over 25,000 clones, roughly 96% of them detected once, and 2.4% sits in the top ten. The chain is built from TRBV4-1 and TRBJ2-5, with no clear D. The receptor was derived from a young man with HIV. The sample here was unsorted PBMCs, taken roughly 6.4 years after starting antiretroviral therapy. CDR3 in amino acids: CASSQDSIQETQYF. CDR3 coding DNA: TGCGCCAGCAGCCAAGATTCCATCCAAGAGACCCAGTACTTC.